The 28 T cell receptor beta chains below come from one sample, sequenced in a study of T cells after yellow fever vaccination. One entry per CDR3 protein, called by TCRdb with MiXCR from the 5' RACE reads. The top ten hold approximately 42% of the sample, which has over 70,000 distinct CDR3 sequences, almost 8% seen once. Sequenced here: CD8+ T cells sorted from PBMCs, sampled on the day of the yellow fever booster vaccination. These TCRs come from a man aged 30 to 45 who received the YFV17D yellow fever vaccine.

This clonotype occurred many times. The chain uses TRBV20-1 and TRBJ2-1; no definite D call. CDR1 DFQATT and CDR2 SNEGSKA come from the germline V gene (reference sequence). CDR3 length: 13 residues. V dropped 4 bases and J dropped 15 bases, with 22 bases sitting between them. The CDR3 DNA follows: TGCAGTGCTAATAACCACTCCCGTGGGCGGCTGTTCTTC. Its translation is CSANNHSRGRLFF.

The V gene is TRBV28, the J gene TRBJ2-5; D is undetermined. This CDR3 is 14 amino acids long. Germline V gene lookup returns CDR1 MDHEN and CDR2 SYDVKM. The V end was cut by 2 bases, the J end by 4 bases, with 11 bases between. The CDR3 is CASSLSTDVETQYF. DNA for the CDR3: TGTGCCAGCAGTTTAAGTACGGACGTAGAGACCCAGTACTTC.

This rearrangement joins TRBV20-1 to TRBJ2-3; possibly TRBD2 for D (5 bases). V shed 0 bases and J shed 2 bases, with 15 bases lying between them. Germline V gene lookup returns CDR1 DFQATT and CDR2 SNEGSKA (reference sequence). The CDR3 consists of 16 residues. The CDR3: CSARDGSERVTDTQYF. The DNA of the CDR3 is TGCAGTGCTAGAGACGGATCCGAGAGGGTCACAGATACGCAGTATTTT.

This clonotype was detected only a few times. V and J are TRBV4-3 and TRBJ2-7, with 7 bases aligning to TRBD2. With V trimmed by 1 base and J by 3 bases, 6 bases remained unmatched. The CDR3 covers 15 residues. Germline lookup yields CDR1 LGHNA and CDR2 YSLEER. The CDR3 DNA sequence: TGCGCCAGCAGCCAAGGAAACGGGAGGCTCTACGAGCAGTACTTC. Its protein is CASSQGNGRLYEQYF.

This clonotype was found a few times. The rearrangement links TRBV27 to TRBJ2-3; unclear D gene. V was shortened by 8 bases and J by 0 bases, with 21 bases between the two germline ends. In germline, CDR1 is MNHEY, CDR2 SMNVEV (reference sequence). The CDR3 totals 17 residues. The CDR3: CASGSFTERSSTDTQYF. In DNA form, the CDR3 reads TGTGCCAGCGGAAGCTTTACGGAAAGATCTAGCACAGATACGCAGTATTTT.

Many counts were recorded for this clonotype. The gene calls are TRBV2 and TRBJ2-5; 9 bases match TRBD1. In germline, CDR1 is SNHLY, CDR2 FYNNEI. After removal of 3 bases from V and 3 bases from J, the junction contained 5 bases not matched to a gene. The CDR3 sequence is 15 residues long. CDR3 DNA: TGTGCCAGCAGTGACCGCACAGGGGGCGAAGAGACCCAGTACTTC. Translation gives CASSDRTGGEETQYF.

The table lists this clonotype with many counts. V gene TRBV15 combines with J gene TRBJ2-7; 12 bases are a match to TRBD2. Looked up from germline, CDR1 is LNHNV and CDR2 is YYDKDF (reference sequence). The CDR3 has 16 amino acids. V dropped 1 base and J dropped 4; count of bases not matched to a gene: 5. The CDR3 here is CATSRVSLAGGYEQYF. The CDR3 coding sequence is TGTGCCACCAGCAGAGTCTCACTAGCGGGAGGATACGAGCAGTACTTC.

A remark on this clonotype: A read error may be the cause here, since a much bigger clone is one base away. The chain couples TRBV29-1 to TRBJ2-2; D remains unclear. CDR3 length: 14 residues. CDR1 and CDR2 from the germline V gene are SQVTM and ANQGSEA. V was pared by 6 bases and J by 9 bases, with 20 bases between. CDR3 sequence (DNA): TGCAGCGTGCCTACGGGCGCGATAACCTGGGAGCTGTTTTTT. Protein product: CSVPTGAITWELFF.

The CDR3, as DNA: TGTGCCACCAGCAGTTCCGCGGGGACTCAGAGCAACGAGCAGTACTTC. Amino acids: CATSSSAGTQSNEQYF. The chain is built from TRBV15 and TRBJ2-7; possible D gene TRBD2, 6 bases. Per the germline V gene, CDR1 is LNHNV and CDR2 is YYDKDF (reference sequence). Trimming removed 3 bases at V and 5 bases at J, with 20 bases between. This CDR3 comprises 16 residues.

The table lists this clonotype with a few counts. The V gene is TRBV7-9, the J gene TRBJ2-7, with no clear D. The CDR3 runs 13 residues. Trimming removed 3 bases at V and 0 bases at J, with 6 bases between. Germline CDR1 is SEHNR and CDR2 is FQNEAQ (reference sequence). CDR3 amino acids: CASSFSISYEQYF. Written as DNA, the CDR3 is TGTGCCAGCAGCTTTTCCATCTCCTACGAGCAGTACTTC.

The genes are TRBV20-1 and TRBJ2-2; D is possibly TRBD2 (5 bases). The CDR3 sequence is 14 residues long. CDR1 is DFQATT and CDR2 is SNEGSKA in the germline V gene (reference sequence). V was clipped by 6 bases and J by 5 bases, with 16 bases between them. The CDR3 DNA reads TGCAGTGCCGCCTCCCGACTAACTACCGGGGAGCTGTTTTTT. This translates into CSAASRLTTGELFF.

CDR3 in DNA: TGTGCCACCAGCAGTGACTATCCGGAGACGTACGGGGAGCTGTTTTTT. It encodes CATSSDYPETYGELFF. The chain combines TRBV15 with TRBJ2-2; a possible D gene is TRBD2 (5 bases). Germline V gene data show CDR1 as LNHNV and CDR2 as YYDKDF (reference sequence). The V end lost 3 bases, the J end lost 7 bases, and 18 bases lay between the germline ends. The CDR3 length is 16 residues.

This clonotype came up a few times. The rearrangement joins TRBV12-3 or TRBV12-4 to TRBJ2-1, with a possible D match to TRBD2 (6 bases). Trimming left V 6 bases short and J 6 bases short, with 15 bases between. This CDR3 comprises 14 residues. CDR3 in amino acids: CASSPGLTFNEQFF. The CDR3 DNA follows: TGTGCCAGCAGCCCGGGACTTACTTTCAATGAGCAGTTCTTC.

This clonotype has a handful of counts. The chain has TRBV4-2 and TRBJ2-1; D is tentatively TRBD1 or TRBD2 (6 bases each). The V gene lost 0 bases and the J gene lost 10 bases, with 19 bases spanning the gap. Germline V gene data show CDR1 as LGHNA and CDR2 as YNFKEQ. The CDR3 is 16 residues long. The DNA for the CDR3 is TGTGCCAGCAGCCAAGATGGGGGGCAGGGGACCCCGGAGCAGTTCTTC. The encoded protein is CASSQDGGQGTPEQFF.

This clonotype was observed many times. The chain joins TRBV10-3 to TRBJ2-1, with 13 bases aligning to TRBD2. The CDR3 length is 14 residues. In germline, CDR1 is ENHRY, CDR2 SYGVKD. The V gene end was trimmed by 10 bases and the J gene end by 6 bases; junction bases not matched to a gene: 6. The CDR3, as DNA: TGTGCCACAGAGGGACTAGCGGGGACCAATGAGCAGTTCTTC. Its protein product is CATEGLAGTNEQFF.

The table lists this clonotype with many counts. The chain combines TRBV7-9 with TRBJ2-7; D gene ambiguous. Trimming cost V 3 bases and J 0 bases, with 6 bases left between them. Germline lookup yields CDR1 SEHNR and CDR2 FQNEAQ (reference sequence). This CDR3 is built from 13 residues. The chain's CDR3 is CASSFQSSYEQYF. The CDR3 coding sequence is TGTGCCAGCAGCTTCCAGAGCTCCTACGAGCAGTACTTC.

The chain links TRBV12-3 or TRBV12-4 to TRBJ1-2; possibly TRBD1 for D (6 bases). The CDR3 is 13 residues long. The V end was cut by 4 bases, the J end by 4 bases, with 10 bases between. This chain's CDR3 is CASSSGTFYGYTF. CDR3 DNA sequence: TGTGCCAGCAGTTCCGGGACATTCTATGGCTACACCTTC.

J is TRBJ2-7 and V is TRBV6-2 or TRBV6-3; possibly TRBD2 for D (5 bases). The V gene's germline CDR1 is MNHEY and CDR2 SVGEGT. Trimming cost V 2 bases and J 7 bases, with 12 bases left between them. The CDR3 is 13 amino acids. The CDR3 region is CASSYGSQWEQYF. DNA for the CDR3: TGTGCCAGCAGTTACGGGAGTCAATGGGAGCAGTACTTC.

This clonotype was counted a few times. The CDR3 is CAVAGNTGELFF. The CDR3 bases are TGTGCCGTAGCGGGGAACACCGGGGAGCTGTTTTTT. This chain joins TRBV10-3 and TRBJ2-2, with 7 bases identical to TRBD2. Germline values: CDR1 ENHRY, CDR2 SYGVKD. V lost 11 bases and J lost 1; bases outside the gene matches: 1. The CDR3 has 12 residues.

The chain is built from TRBV6-5 and TRBJ2-7, with D possibly matching TRBD2 (5 bases). V was pared by 0 bases and J by 2 bases, with 11 bases between. CDR1 and CDR2 from the germline V gene are MNHEY and SVGAGI. CDR3 length: 15 residues. The CDR3 nucleotides read TGTGCCAGCAGTTACTCCGGCGGGCCGACCTACGAGCAGTACTTC. Translation gives CASSYSGGPTYEQYF.

This clonotype appeared many times. J is TRBJ2-1 and V is TRBV10-3; D is possibly TRBD2 (6 bases). Germline values: CDR1 ENHRY, CDR2 SYGVKD. V gave up 4 bases and J gave up 5 bases, with 18 bases separating them. This CDR3 spans 16 amino acids. The CDR3 here is CAISGPVGSGDNEQFF. For the CDR3, the DNA is TGTGCCATCAGTGGGCCCGTGGGATCGGGAGACAATGAGCAGTTCTTC.

This clonotype was observed a handful of times. The J gene is TRBJ2-6, the V gene TRBV9; D may be TRBD1 (6 bases). Per the germline V gene, CDR1 is SGDLS and CDR2 is YYNGEE. The CDR3 runs to 15 residues. Trimming left V 2 bases short and J 4 bases short, with 10 bases between. CDR3 in DNA: TGTGCCAGCAGCGTTACAGGGTCCGGGGCCAACGTCCTGACTTTC. Translated: CASSVTGSGANVLTF.

The rearrangement uses TRBV9 and TRBJ2-3; the D gene could be TRBD1 or TRBD2 (6 bases each). Trimming left V 0 bases short and J 3 bases short, with 11 bases between. The V gene's germline CDR1 is SGDLS and CDR2 YYNGEE. The CDR3 loop spans 15 amino acids. CDR3 nucleotide sequence: TGTGCCAGCAGCGTAGAGGGGGGCGCTACAGATACGCAGTATTTT. It specifies CASSVEGGATDTQYF.

The V call is TRBV11-2, the J call TRBJ2-1, with 8 bases aligning to TRBD2. This CDR3 is built from 18 residues. The V segment lost 5 bases and the J segment 4 bases; nucleotides outside the gene matches: 16. In germline, CDR1 is SGHAT, CDR2 FQNNGV. The CDR3 coding sequence is TGTGCCAGCAGCACGAGCCACGGGGGTAGCGGGATATACAATGAGCAGTTCTTC. Protein sequence: CASSTSHGGSGIYNEQFF.

This chain joins TRBV7-9 and TRBJ2-3; possible D gene TRBD1, 6 bases. The CDR3 is made up of 14 amino acids. Germline assignment: CDR1 SEHNR and CDR2 FQNEAQ (reference sequence). The V and J ends lost 4 bases and 5 bases respectively, with 13 bases between them. The DNA for the CDR3 is TGTGCCAGCAGCTCAGGGGAAAGGGGAGATACGCAGTATTTT. Translation gives CASSSGERGDTQYF.

This clonotype was counted at least ten times. The chain is built from TRBV5-1 and TRBJ2-1; 9 bases map to TRBD2. With 4 bases clipped from V and 6 bases from J, the junction kept 5 bases outside the gene matches. Germline V gene sequence: CDR1 SGHRS, CDR2 YFSETQ. CDR3 size: 14 residues. The CDR3 reads CASSGGRARNEQFF. CDR3 bases: TGCGCCAGCAGCGGCGGGAGGGCCCGCAATGAGCAGTTCTTC.

This clonotype was seen only a few times. V usage is TRBV29-1 and J usage is TRBJ2-1; TRBD2 is a possible D gene (6 bases). This CDR3 spans 14 amino acids. The germline V gene has CDR1 SQVTM and CDR2 ANQGSEA. V shed 6 bases and J shed 9 bases, with 21 bases lying between them. CDR3 DNA sequence: TGCAGCGTGCCTCCCGGGGGTGGGCGAGTTGAGCAGTTCTTC. Translation: CSVPPGGGRVEQFF.

The CDR3 here is CASRISDTQYF. The CDR3 coding sequence is TGTGCCAGCCGCATCTCAGATACGCAGTATTTT. This rearrangement joins TRBV5-4 to TRBJ2-3, with D unresolved. V was shortened by 7 bases and J by 4 bases, with 7 bases between the two germline ends. This CDR3 contains 11 residues. The germline CDR1 and CDR2 sequences are SGHNT and YYREEE (reference sequence).